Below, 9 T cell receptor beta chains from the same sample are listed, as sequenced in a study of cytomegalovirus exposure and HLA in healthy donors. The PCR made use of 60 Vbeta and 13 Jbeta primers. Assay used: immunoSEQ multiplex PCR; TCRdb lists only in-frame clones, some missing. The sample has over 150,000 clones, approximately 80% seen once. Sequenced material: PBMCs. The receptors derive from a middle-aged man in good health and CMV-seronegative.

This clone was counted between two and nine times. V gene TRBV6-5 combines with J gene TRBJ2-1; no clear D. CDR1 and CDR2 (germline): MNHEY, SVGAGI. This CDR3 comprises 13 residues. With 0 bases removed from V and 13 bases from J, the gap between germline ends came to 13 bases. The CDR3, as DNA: TGTGCCAGCAGTTACTCGAGGTCAACGTCTCAGTTCTTC. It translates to CASSYSRSTSQFF.

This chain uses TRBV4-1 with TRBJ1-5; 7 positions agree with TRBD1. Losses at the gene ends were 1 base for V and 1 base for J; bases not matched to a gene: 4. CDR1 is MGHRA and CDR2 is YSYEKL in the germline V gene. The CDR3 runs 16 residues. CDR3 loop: CASSQVRTGSNQPQHF. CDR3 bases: TGCGCCAGCAGCCAAGTACGGACAGGCAGCAATCAGCCCCAGCATTTT.

The CDR3 DNA sequence: TGTGCCAGCAGGAGCGGGGGGGAGACAGATACGCAGTATTTT. It yields the protein CASRSGGETDTQYF. This chain connects TRBV6-1 to TRBJ2-3, with 10 bases aligning to TRBD2. This CDR3 is built from 14 residues. Germline CDR1 and CDR2: MNHNS and SASEGT. J was trimmed by 3 bases and V by 6 bases; bases with no gene match: 3.

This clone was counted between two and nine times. CDR3 amino acids: CASSLGNNQPQHF. The CDR3 DNA sequence: TGTGCCAGCAGCTTAGGTAATAATCAGCCCCAGCATTTT. The genes are TRBV7-9 and TRBJ1-5; D uncertain. Germline V gene data show CDR1 as SEHNR and CDR2 as FQNEAQ (reference sequence). The ends were cut back, 1 base at V and 4 bases at J, with 5 bases in the middle. The CDR3 sequence is 13 residues long.

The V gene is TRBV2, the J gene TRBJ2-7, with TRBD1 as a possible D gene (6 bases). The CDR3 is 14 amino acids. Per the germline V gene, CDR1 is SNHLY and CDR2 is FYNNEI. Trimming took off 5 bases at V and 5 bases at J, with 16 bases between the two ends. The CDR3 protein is CASSLTGRRDEQYF. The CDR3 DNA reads TGTGCCAGCAGTCTTACAGGGCGCCGGGACGAGCAGTACTTC.

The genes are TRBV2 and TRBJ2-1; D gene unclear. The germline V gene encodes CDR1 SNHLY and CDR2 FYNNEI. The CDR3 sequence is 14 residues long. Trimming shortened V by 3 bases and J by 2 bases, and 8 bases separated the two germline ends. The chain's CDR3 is CASSDRNTYNEQFF. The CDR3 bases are TGTGCCAGCAGTGACAGGAACACCTACAATGAGCAGTTCTTC.

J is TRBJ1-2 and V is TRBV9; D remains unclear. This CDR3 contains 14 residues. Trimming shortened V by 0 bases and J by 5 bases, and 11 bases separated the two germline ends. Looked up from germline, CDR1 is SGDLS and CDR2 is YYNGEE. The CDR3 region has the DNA TGTGCCAGCAGCGTAGGACTGAGCCCGTATGGCTACACCTTC. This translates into CASSVGLSPYGYTF.

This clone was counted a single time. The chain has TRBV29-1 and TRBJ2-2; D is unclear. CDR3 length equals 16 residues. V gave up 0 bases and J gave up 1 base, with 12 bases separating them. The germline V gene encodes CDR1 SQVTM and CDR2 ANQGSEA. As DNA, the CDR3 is TGCAGCGTTGAAGATTTTGGTGTCGGGAACACCGGGGAGCTGTTTTTT. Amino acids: CSVEDFGVGNTGELFF.

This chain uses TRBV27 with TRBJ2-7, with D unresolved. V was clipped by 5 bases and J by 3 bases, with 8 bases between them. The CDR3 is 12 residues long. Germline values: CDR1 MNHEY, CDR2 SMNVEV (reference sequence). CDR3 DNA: TGTGCCAGCAGTCCGCGGCTCTACGAGCAGTACTTC. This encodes CASSPRLYEQYF.